This TCR beta chain was obtained from a study of cytomegalovirus exposure and HLA in healthy donors. Study summary: From about 180 million T cells, an earlier analysis saw 120 million or so unique TCR beta sequences. Study-level results: Reported performance of the classifier showed diagnosis of cytomegalovirus status with high specificity and sensitivity.

Trimming shortened V by 5 bases and J by 5 bases, and 18 bases separated the two germline ends. This CDR3 spans 15 amino acids. Germline-derived CDR1 and CDR2 are PRHDT and FYEKMQ (reference sequence). The donors (healthy individuals) were bone marrow donors. The PCR employed 60 Vbeta primers together with 13 Jbeta primers. Authors' data handling: A follow-up analysis tallied tens of millions of unique TCR beta chains, roughly 10 million shared. Sequenced by immunoSEQ multiplex PCR; TCRdb stores in-frame clones only, minus some. Clonal size and the V and J genes are those of that table, whereas D and trimming came from the DNA. The sample has roughly 120,000 clones; approximately 81% are singletons. About this clone: Its antigen is still unknown.

V gene TRBV13 combines with J gene TRBJ1-1; perhaps TRBD1 as D (5 bases). The clonotype was recovered from a woman aged 18-29 years in good health and CMV-seropositive. Material for sequencing was PBMCs. CDR3 loop: CASSLRRREVTEAFF. The CDR3 region has the DNA TGTGCCAGCAGCCTACGCCGCAGGGAGGTTACTGAAGCTTTCTTT.